The 19 T cell receptor beta chains given below trace back to one sample, sequenced in a study of blood T cells in healthy people across ages. A second roughly 7 to 12 cycle PCR used barcoded and J-beta primers. TCRdb reanalysed the 5' RACE reads using MiXCR and keeps one entry per CDR3 protein. This table has over 600,000 distinct CDR3 sequences, under 25% appearing once. The specimen sequenced was blood. These receptors all stem from a man aged 65-85 years in good health.

This clonotype was seen a few times. The chain is built from TRBV6-2 or TRBV6-3 and TRBJ2-5, with 10 bases matching TRBD1. The DNA end lines up better with TRBJ2-7; the J call may be wrong. CDR1 is MNHEY, CDR2 SVGEGT, per germline. The CDR3 has 13 residues. This CDR3 is CASRTGGVYEQYF. CDR3 DNA: TGTGCCAGCAGGACAGGGGGCGTCTACGAGCAGTACTTC.

In its sample, this clonotype was seen many times. The V and J genes are TRBV5-1 and TRBJ2-1; D not resolved. The germline V gene encodes CDR1 SGHRS and CDR2 YFSETQ. The CDR3 runs to 15 residues. V lost 0 bases to trimming and J lost 2 bases, with 9 bases between them. CDR3 sequence reads: CASSLGAGTYNEQFF. CDR3 bases: TGCGCCAGCAGCTTGGGGGCAGGTACCTACAATGAGCAGTTCTTC.

The rearrangement links TRBV18 to TRBJ2-3, with 7 nucleotides matching TRBD2. Unmatched junction bases numbered 15, after V lost 6 bases and J lost 0 bases. The germline gives CDR1 KGHSH, CDR2 LQKENI. This CDR3 contains 18 residues. The CDR3 region is CASSRSEGLWMSTDTQYF. In DNA, the CDR3 is TGTGCCAGCTCCCGCAGCGAGGGACTATGGATGAGCACAGATACGCAGTATTTT.

The rearrangement links TRBV24-1 to TRBJ2-1; D assignment may be TRBD1 or TRBD2 (6 bases each). V lost 5 bases and J lost 2, with 12 bases in between. CDR1 and CDR2 from the germline V gene are KGHDR and SFDVKD. This CDR3 region has 15 residues. This CDR3 reads CATSGGLAPYNEQFF. CDR3 DNA sequence: TGTGCCACCAGTGGGGGGCTAGCGCCCTACAATGAGCAGTTCTTC.

V usage is TRBV3-1 and J usage is TRBJ1-4, with 9 nucleotides matching TRBD1. J lost 5 bases, V lost 4 bases, and 5 bases had no gene match. The CDR3 has 15 amino acids. The V gene's germline CDR1 is LGHDT and CDR2 YNNKEL (reference sequence). The CDR3 sequence is CASSLGQGTNEKLFF. As DNA, the CDR3 is TGTGCCAGCAGCCTCGGACAGGGGACAAATGAAAAACTGTTTTTT.

This clonotype was observed a few times. This chain links TRBV7-8 with TRBJ2-5, with 13 bases matching TRBD2. The length of the CDR3 is 16 residues. Germline assignment: CDR1 SGHVS and CDR2 FQNEAQ. The trim removed 5 bases at V and 9 bases at J, leaving 12 bases unmatched. CDR3 DNA sequence: TGTGCCAGCAGCCCCCGGACTAGCGGGAGTCTCGAGGCCCAGTACTTC. It encodes CASSPRTSGSLEAQYF.

This clonotype was recorded only once. The rearrangement uses TRBV7-6 and TRBJ2-2; 8 bases are a match to TRBD2. The V and J ends lost 5 bases and 4 bases, in that order; junction bases with no gene match: 12. Germline values: CDR1 SGHVS, CDR2 FNYEAQ. The CDR3 has 17 amino acids. The CDR3, as DNA: TGTGCCAGCAGCCTGGTTGTGGCGGGAGGCACCACCGGGGAGCTGTTTTTT. This encodes CASSLVVAGGTTGELFF.

The sample holds a few counts of this clonotype. V and J are TRBV20-1 and TRBJ1-5; D remains ambiguous. The CDR3 contains 14 residues. CDR1 DFQATT and CDR2 SNEGSKA come from the germline V gene (reference sequence). V lost 0 bases and J 7 bases, leaving 13 bases between the germline ends. CDR3 sequence: CSARDRNRRQPQHF. The CDR3 nucleotides are TGCAGTGCTAGAGATCGGAATAGGAGGCAGCCCCAGCATTTT.

To note about this clonotype: The junction shows a germline mismatch at one end, possibly a read error. V usage is TRBV7-7 and J usage is TRBJ2-5; D is unclear. The CDR3 runs 15 residues. Germline CDR1 reads SSHAT; CDR2 reads FNYEAQ (reference sequence). The CDR3 region is CASSTMTGPQGTQYF. The CDR3 bases are TGTGCTAGCAGCACTATGACCGGCCCCCAAGGGACCCAGTACTTC.

The sample holds many counts of this clonotype. J is TRBJ1-1 and V is TRBV27; 9 bases match TRBD1. The germline CDR1 and CDR2 sequences are MNHEY and SMNVEV (reference sequence). The CDR3 has 16 residues. With 0 bases clipped from V and 4 bases from J, the junction kept 6 bases outside the gene matches. CDR3 region: CASSLSGTGFGTEAFF. The CDR3 bases are TGTGCCAGCAGTTTATCCGGGACAGGGTTCGGCACTGAAGCTTTCTTT.

This rearrangement joins TRBV20-1 to TRBJ1-2; D is undetermined. The germline CDR1 and CDR2 sequences are DFQATT and SNEGSKA (reference sequence). V dropped 2 bases and J dropped 3 bases, with 7 bases sitting between them. CDR3 size: 12 residues. The CDR3 region is CSARPADYGYTF. In nucleotides, the CDR3 is TGCAGTGCTAGACCGGCGGACTATGGCTACACCTTC.

This clonotype turned up a few times. Given the absence of the conserved phenylalanine or tryptophan at the CDR3 end, a read error is likely. The genes are TRBV19 and TRBJ1-2; possibly TRBD1 for D (6 bases). The V end lost 7 bases, the J end lost 2 bases, and 17 bases lay between the germline ends. CDR3 size: 15 residues. Germline CDR1 is LNHDA and CDR2 is SQIVND (reference sequence). CDR3 sequence reads: CASTATGFYNYGYTS. DNA for the CDR3: TGTGCCAGTACTGCGACAGGATTCTACAACTATGGCTACACCTCC.

J is TRBJ2-7 and V is TRBV29-1; D uncertain. From germline, CDR1 is SQVTM and CDR2 ANQGSEA. This CDR3 region has 11 residues. Trimming took 7 bases from V and 3 from J, leaving 10 bases between them. CDR3 sequence reads: CSAEDHYEQYF. The CDR3 DNA reads as TGCAGCGCGGAAGACCACTACGAGCAGTACTTC.

The rearrangement uses TRBV10-3 and TRBJ2-3; D perhaps matches TRBD2 (6 bases). V shed 6 bases and J shed 2 bases, with 12 bases lying between them. Per the germline V gene, CDR1 is ENHRY and CDR2 is SYGVKD. The CDR3 contains 14 residues. CDR3 sequence (DNA): TGTGCCATCAGCCCCGGAGGGGACACAGATACGCAGTATTTT. This encodes CAISPGGDTDTQYF.

The chain carries TRBV29-1 and TRBJ2-3; D is ambiguous. This CDR3 has 15 residues. The V gene's germline CDR1 is SQVTM and CDR2 ANQGSEA. V lost 7 bases, J lost 1 base, and 18 bases lay in between. CDR3 protein: CSDYGWQRGTDTQYF. In DNA form, the CDR3 reads TGCAGCGACTACGGCTGGCAAAGGGGCACAGATACGCAGTATTTT.

The rearrangement uses TRBV4-2 and TRBJ1-4; 7 nucleotides match TRBD1. The CDR3 spans 15 residues. Germline V gene data show CDR1 as LGHNA and CDR2 as YNFKEQ. Unmatched junction bases numbered 3, after V lost 0 bases and J lost 5 bases. The CDR3 loop is CASSQETGINEKLFF. The CDR3 coding sequence is TGTGCCAGCAGCCAAGAGACAGGGATAAATGAAAAACTGTTTTTT.

This clonotype was counted a few times. The V gene is TRBV6-5, the J gene TRBJ2-5; D perhaps matches TRBD1 (6 bases). The V end was cut by 2 bases, the J end by 6 bases, with 13 bases between. The germline V gene encodes CDR1 MNHEY and CDR2 SVGAGI. The CDR3 covers 14 residues. DNA for the CDR3: TGTGCCAGCAGTTACGGGCAGGGGAAAAAGACCCAGTACTTC. This codes for CASSYGQGKKTQYF.

This clonotype showed up just a few times. The chain couples TRBV20-1 to TRBJ1-4; 8 nucleotides agree with TRBD1. CDR3 size: 13 residues. Germline loops: CDR1 DFQATT, CDR2 SNEGSKA (reference sequence). The J segment lost 7 bases and the V segment lost 5 bases, leaving 6 bases of the junction unmatched. Here the CDR3 reads CSARGQGSEKLFF. In DNA form, the CDR3 reads TGCAGTGCTCGCGGACAGGGCTCTGAAAAACTGTTTTTT.

CDR3 sequence (DNA): TGTGCCAGCAGTACGGGACAGAATAATTCACCCCTCCACTTT. Encoded protein: CASSTGQNNSPLHF. The rearrangement uses TRBV28 and TRBJ1-6; 7 nucleotides match TRBD1. CDR3 size: 14 residues. J was trimmed by 5 bases and V by 5 bases; bases with no gene match: 3. Germline values: CDR1 MDHEN, CDR2 SYDVKM.